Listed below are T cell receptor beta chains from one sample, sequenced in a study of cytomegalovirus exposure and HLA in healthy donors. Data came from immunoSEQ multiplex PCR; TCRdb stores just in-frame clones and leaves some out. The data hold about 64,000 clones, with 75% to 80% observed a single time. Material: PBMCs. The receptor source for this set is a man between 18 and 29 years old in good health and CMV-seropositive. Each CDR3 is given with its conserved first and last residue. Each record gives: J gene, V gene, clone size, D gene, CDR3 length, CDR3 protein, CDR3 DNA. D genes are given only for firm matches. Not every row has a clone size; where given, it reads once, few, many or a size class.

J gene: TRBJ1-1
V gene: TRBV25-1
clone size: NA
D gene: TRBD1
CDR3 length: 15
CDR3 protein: CASSGGGQGMTEAFF
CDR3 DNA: TGTGCCAGCAGTGGCGGCGGACAGGGGATGACTGAAGCTTTCTTT

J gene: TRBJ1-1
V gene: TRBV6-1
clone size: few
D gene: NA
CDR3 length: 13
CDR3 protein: CASSGLMNTEAFF
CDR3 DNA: TGTGCCAGCTCGGGACTCATGAACACTGAAGCTTTCTTT

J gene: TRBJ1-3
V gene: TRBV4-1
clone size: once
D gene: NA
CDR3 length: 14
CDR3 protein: CASSQIGAGNTIYF
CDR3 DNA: TGCGCCAGCAGCCAAATCGGGGCTGGAAACACCATATATTTT

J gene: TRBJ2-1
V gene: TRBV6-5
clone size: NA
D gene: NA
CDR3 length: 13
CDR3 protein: CATRGMSYNEQFF
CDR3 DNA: TGTGCCACGAGGGGGATGTCCTACAATGAGCAGTTCTTC

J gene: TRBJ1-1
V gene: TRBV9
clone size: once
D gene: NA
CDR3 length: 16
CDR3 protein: CASSSPGSLMNTEAFF
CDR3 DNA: TGTGCCAGCAGCTCCCCGGGATCCCTAATGAACACTGAAGCTTTCTTT

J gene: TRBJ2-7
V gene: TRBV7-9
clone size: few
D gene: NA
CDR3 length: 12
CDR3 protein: CASSFGDSEQYF
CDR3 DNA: TGTGCCAGCAGCTTCGGTGACTCCGAGCAGTACTTC

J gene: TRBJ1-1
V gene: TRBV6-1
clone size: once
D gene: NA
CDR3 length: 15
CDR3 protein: CASSEGITVNTEAFF
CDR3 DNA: TGTGCCAGCAGTGAAGGTATTACTGTGAACACTGAAGCTTTCTTT

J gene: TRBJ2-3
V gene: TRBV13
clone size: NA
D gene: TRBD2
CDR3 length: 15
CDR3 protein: CASSPTSGTTDTQYF
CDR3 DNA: TGTGCCAGCAGCCCGACTAGCGGGACCACAGATACGCAGTATTTT

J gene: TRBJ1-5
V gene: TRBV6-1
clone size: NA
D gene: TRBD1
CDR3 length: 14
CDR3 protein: CASRVSGGNQPQHF
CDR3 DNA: TGTGCCAGCAGGGTATCAGGGGGGAATCAGCCCCAGCATTTT

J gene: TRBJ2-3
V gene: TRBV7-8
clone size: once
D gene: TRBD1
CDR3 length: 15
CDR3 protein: CASSFRDRTGYTQYF
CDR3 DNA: TGTGCCAGCAGCTTTCGGGACAGGACGGGTTATACGCAGTATTTT

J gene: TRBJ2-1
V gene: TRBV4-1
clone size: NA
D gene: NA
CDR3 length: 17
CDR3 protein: CASSHAPYSQTVDEQFF
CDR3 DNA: TGCGCCAGCAGCCACGCTCCCTACAGCCAAACGGTGGATGAGCAGTTCTTC

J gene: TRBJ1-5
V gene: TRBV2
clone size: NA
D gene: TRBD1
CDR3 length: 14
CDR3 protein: CASTGQGADQPQHF
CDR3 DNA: TGTGCCAGCACGGGACAGGGGGCAGATCAGCCCCAGCATTTT

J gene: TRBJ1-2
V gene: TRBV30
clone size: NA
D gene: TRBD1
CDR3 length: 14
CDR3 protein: CAWNLGAGGGGYTF
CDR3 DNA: TGTGCCTGGAACCTTGGGGCAGGGGGCGGTGGCTACACCTTC

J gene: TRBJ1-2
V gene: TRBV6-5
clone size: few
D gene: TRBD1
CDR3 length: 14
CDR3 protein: CASTPGQGGGGYTF
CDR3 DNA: TGTGCCAGCACCCCGGGACAGGGAGGAGGTGGCTACACCTTC

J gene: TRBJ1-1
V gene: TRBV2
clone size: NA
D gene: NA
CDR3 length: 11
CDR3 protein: CASPYATEAFF
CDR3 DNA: TGTGCCAGCCCCTACGCCACTGAAGCTTTCTTT

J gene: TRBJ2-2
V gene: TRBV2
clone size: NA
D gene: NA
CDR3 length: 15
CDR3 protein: CASSEAGVNTGELFF
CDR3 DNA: TGTGCCAGCAGTGAGGCAGGTGTCAACACCGGGGAGCTGTTTTTT

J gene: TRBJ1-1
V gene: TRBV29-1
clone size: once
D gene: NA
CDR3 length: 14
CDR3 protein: CSVRSALLDTEAFF
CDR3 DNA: TGCAGCGTACGCTCCGCACTGTTGGACACTGAAGCTTTCTTT

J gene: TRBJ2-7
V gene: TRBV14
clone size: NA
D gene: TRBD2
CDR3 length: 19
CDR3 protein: CASSPGLAGGPIAHYEQYF
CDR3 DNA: TGTGCCAGCAGCCCGGGACTAGCGGGAGGGCCAATCGCCCACTACGAGCAGTACTTC

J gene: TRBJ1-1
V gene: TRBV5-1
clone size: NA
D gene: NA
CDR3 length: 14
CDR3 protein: CASHVGSSNTEAFF
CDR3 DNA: TGCGCCAGTCATGTCGGGTCTTCTAACACTGAAGCTTTCTTT

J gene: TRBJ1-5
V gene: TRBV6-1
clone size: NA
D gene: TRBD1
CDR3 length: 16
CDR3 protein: CASSDPDRGLEQPQHF
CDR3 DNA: TGTGCCAGCAGTGATCCCGACAGGGGGCTAGAGCAGCCCCAGCATTTT

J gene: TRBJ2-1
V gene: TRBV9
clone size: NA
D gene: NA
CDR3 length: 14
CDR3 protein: CASSTQRERDEQFF
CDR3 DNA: TGTGCCAGCAGCACCCAACGAGAGAGGGATGAGCAGTTCTTC

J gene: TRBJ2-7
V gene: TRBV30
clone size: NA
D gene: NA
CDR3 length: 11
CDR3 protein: CAWGSAGEQYF
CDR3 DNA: TGTGCCTGGGGCTCCGCGGGCGAGCAGTACTTC

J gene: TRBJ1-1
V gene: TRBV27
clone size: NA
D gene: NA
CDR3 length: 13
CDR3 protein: CASSLSMNTEAFF
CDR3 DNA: TGTGCCAGCAGTTTATCCATGAACACTGAAGCTTTCTTT

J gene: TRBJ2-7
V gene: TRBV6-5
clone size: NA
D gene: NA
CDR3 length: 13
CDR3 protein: CASRSAGAYEQYF
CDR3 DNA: TGTGCCAGCAGATCCGCCGGTGCCTACGAGCAGTACTTC

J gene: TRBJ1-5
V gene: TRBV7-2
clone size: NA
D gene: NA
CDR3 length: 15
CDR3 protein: CASSPDIGSNQPQHF
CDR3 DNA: TGTGCCAGCAGCCCGGACATTGGGAGCAATCAGCCCCAGCATTTT

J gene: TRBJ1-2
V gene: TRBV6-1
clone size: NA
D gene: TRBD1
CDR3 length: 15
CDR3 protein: CASSEESGGTWGYTF
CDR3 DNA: TGTGCCAGCAGTGAAGAATCAGGGGGAACTTGGGGCTACACCTTC

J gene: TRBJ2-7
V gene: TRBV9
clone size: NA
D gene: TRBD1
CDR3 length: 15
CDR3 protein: CASSVGQGLSYEQYF
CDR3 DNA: TGTGCCAGCAGCGTCGGACAGGGGCTCTCCTACGAGCAGTACTTC

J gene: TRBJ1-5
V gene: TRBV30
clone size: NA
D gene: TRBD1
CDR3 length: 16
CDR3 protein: CAWSVGTGLSNQPQHF
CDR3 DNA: TGTGCCTGGAGTGTTGGGACAGGGCTTAGCAATCAGCCCCAGCATTTT

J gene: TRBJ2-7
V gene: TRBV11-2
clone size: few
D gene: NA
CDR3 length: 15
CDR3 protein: CASSFQLSSNSEQYF
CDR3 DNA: TGTGCCAGCAGCTTTCAATTATCATCTAATTCCGAGCAGTACTTC

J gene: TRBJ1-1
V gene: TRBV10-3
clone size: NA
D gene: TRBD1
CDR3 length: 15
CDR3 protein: CAISDGRGRNTEAFF
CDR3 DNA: TGTGCCATCAGTGATGGCAGGGGGCGGAACACTGAAGCTTTCTTT

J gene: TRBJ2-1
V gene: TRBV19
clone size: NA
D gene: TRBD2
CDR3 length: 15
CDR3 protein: CASRGERGAHNEQFF
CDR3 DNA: TGTGCCAGCCGAGGGGAGCGGGGGGCACACAATGAGCAGTTCTTC

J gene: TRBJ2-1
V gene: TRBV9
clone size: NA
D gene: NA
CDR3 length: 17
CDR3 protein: CASSVGGEGGSYNEQFF
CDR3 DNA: TGTGCCAGCAGCGTAGGGGGGGAGGGGGGCTCCTACAATGAGCAGTTCTTC

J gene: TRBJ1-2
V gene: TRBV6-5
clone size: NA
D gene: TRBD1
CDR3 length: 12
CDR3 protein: CASSLDRVGYTF
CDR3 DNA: TGTGCCAGCAGTTTGGACAGGGTTGGCTACACCTTC

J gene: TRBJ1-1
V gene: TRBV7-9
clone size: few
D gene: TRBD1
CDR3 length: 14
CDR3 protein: CASSYGQGRAEAFF
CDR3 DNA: TGTGCCAGCAGTTACGGACAGGGAAGGGCTGAAGCTTTCTTT

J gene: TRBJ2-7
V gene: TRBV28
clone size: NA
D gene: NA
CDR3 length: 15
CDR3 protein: CASSLEGLATGEQYF
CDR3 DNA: TGTGCCAGCAGTTTAGAAGGCCTAGCGACGGGGGAGCAGTACTTC

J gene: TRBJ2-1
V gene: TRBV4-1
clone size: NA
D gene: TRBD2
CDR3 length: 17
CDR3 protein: CASSQASGGVSTRSQFF
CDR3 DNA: TGCGCCAGCAGCCAAGCTAGCGGGGGGGTATCCACAAGGTCGCAGTTCTTC

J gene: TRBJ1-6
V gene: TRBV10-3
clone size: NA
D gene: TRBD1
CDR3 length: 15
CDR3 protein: CAISESGGYNSPLHF
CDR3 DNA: TGTGCCATCAGTGAATCAGGGGGCTATAATTCACCCCTCCACTTT

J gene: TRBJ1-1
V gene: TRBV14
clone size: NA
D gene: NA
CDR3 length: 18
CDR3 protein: CASSQSDRITSAGYEAFF
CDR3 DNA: TGTGCCAGCAGCCAAAGCGACAGGATTACTTCGGCGGGTTATGAAGCTTTCTTT

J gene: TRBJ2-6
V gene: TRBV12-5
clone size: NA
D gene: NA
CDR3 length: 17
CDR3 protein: CASVYGNPSSGANVLTF
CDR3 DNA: TGTGCTAGTGTCTACGGGAACCCCTCCTCTGGGGCCAACGTCCTGACTTTC

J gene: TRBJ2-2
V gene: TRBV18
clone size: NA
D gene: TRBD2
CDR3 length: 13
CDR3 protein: CASSPTSGGELFF
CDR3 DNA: TGTGCCAGCTCACCTACTAGCGGCGGGGAGCTGTTTTTT

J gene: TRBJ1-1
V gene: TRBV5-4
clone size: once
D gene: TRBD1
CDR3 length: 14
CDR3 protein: CASSPYGQGREAFF
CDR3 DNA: TGTGCCAGCAGCCCGTACGGACAGGGGAGAGAAGCTTTCTTT

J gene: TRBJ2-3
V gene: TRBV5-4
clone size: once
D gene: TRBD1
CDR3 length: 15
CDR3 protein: CASSRTGQATDTQYF
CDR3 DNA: TGTGCCAGCAGCCGGACGGGACAGGCCACAGATACGCAGTATTTT